Sequencing of this TCR beta chain was carried out in a study of T cell changes during pregnancy in multiple sclerosis. This clone was seen only a few times. Sequencing used immunoSEQ multiplex PCR; TCRdb keeps in-frame clones, though not all of them. The sample carries about 51,000 clones, 85% to 95% recorded once. The V and J ends lost 0 bases and 0 bases respectively, with 11 bases between them. The CDR3 contains 17 residues. The V gene's germline CDR1 is LGHNA and CDR2 YSLEER. The starting material was CD4+ T cells from peripheral blood mononuclear cells, obtained in the third trimester of pregnancy. This receptor was taken from a female donor with multiple sclerosis, enrolled in a pregnancy study. The genes are TRBV4-3 and TRBJ2-2; D uncertain. CDR3 DNA: TGCGCCAGCAGCCAAGAGCACGCGTTCGCGAACACCGGGGAGCTGTTTTTT. This codes for CASSQEHAFANTGELFF.